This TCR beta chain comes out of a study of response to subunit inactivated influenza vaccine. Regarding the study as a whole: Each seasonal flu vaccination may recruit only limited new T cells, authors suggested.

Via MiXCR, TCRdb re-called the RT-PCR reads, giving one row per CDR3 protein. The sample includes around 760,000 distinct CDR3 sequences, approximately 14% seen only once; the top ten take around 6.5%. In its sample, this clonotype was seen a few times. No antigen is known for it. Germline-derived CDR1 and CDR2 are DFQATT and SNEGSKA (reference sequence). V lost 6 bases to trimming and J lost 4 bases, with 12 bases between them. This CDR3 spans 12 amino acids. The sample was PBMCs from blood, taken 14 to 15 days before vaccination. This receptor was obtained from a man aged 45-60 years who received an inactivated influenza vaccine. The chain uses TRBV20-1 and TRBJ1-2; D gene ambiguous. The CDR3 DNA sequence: TGCAGTGCCCCTGGAACAAGCTATGGCTACACCTTC. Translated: CSAPGTSYGYTF.